The rows below give T cell receptor beta chains drawn from one sample of a study of cytomegalovirus exposure and HLA in healthy donors. The assay was immunoSEQ multiplex PCR, and TCRdb's table has in-frame clones only and misses some. The data contain 70,000 to 85,000 clones, 94% of them singletons. Sequencing input: PBMCs. The receptor source for this set is a woman aged 18-29 years in good health and CMV-seropositive. Both conserved end residues are part of each CDR3. The order of the fields is D gene, clone size, V gene, J gene, CDR3 protein, CDR3 DNA. The D gene is left open where the match is weak. The size entry is marked missing in some rows and otherwise reads once, few, many or a size class.

>.|.|TRBV6-6|TRBJ2-7
CASSQQGGGEQYF
TGTGCCAGCAGCCAACAGGGCGGCGGCGAGCAGTACTTC
>TRBD1|.|TRBV2|TRBJ1-2
CASIGQGARGYTF
TGTGCCAGCATAGGACAGGGGGCGCGAGGCTACACCTTC
>.|few|TRBV6-5|TRBJ2-7
CASSNGYEQYF
TGTGCCAGCAGTAACGGCTACGAGCAGTACTTC
>.|.|TRBV5-4|TRBJ1-5
CASSLMGSQPQHF
TGTGCCAGCAGCCTCATGGGGAGTCAGCCCCAGCATTTT
>.|.|TRBV19|TRBJ2-2
CASSIMTGNTGELFF
TGTGCCAGTAGTATAATGACAGGGAACACCGGGGAGCTGTTTTTT
>.|.|TRBV10-3|TRBJ2-1
CAISQNNEQFF
TGTGCCATCAGTCAGAACAATGAGCAGTTCTTC
>TRBD1|.|TRBV9|TRBJ1-1
CASSVEGQGYEAFF
TGTGCCAGCAGCGTAGAAGGACAGGGATATGAAGCTTTCTTT
>.|few|TRBV21-1|TRBJ2-1
CASRLAVNNEQFF
TGTGCCAGCAGACTAGCGGTAAACAATGAGCAGTTCTTC
>.|.|TRBV27|TRBJ2-1
CASSSVHEQFF
TGTGCCAGCAGTTCGGTCCATGAGCAGTTCTTC
>TRBD1|once|TRBV19|TRBJ1-5
CASSTQGDNQPQHF
TGTGCCAGTAGTACTCAGGGGGACAATCAGCCCCAGCATTTT
>.|.|TRBV11-3|TRBJ2-7
CASSNQGTGQYF
TGTGCCAGCAGCAATCAGGGGACGGGGCAGTACTTC
>.|once|TRBV2|TRBJ2-1
CASSVFAGLYNEQFF
TGTGCCAGCAGTGTTTTCGCGGGACTCTACAATGAGCAGTTCTTC
>TRBD1|few|TRBV7-2|TRBJ1-6
CASSYSGTANSNSPLHF
TGTGCCAGCAGTTATTCAGGGACAGCCAACTCCAATTCACCCCTCCACTTT
>TRBD2|.|TRBV6-1|TRBJ2-1
CASSEGGLAAYNEQFF
TGTGCCAGCAGCGAAGGTGGACTAGCGGCCTACAATGAGCAGTTCTTC
>.|.|TRBV29-1|TRBJ1-1
CSASLRGMNTEAFF
TGCAGCGCATCCCTCAGGGGCATGAACACTGAAGCTTTCTTT
>.|.|TRBV6-1|TRBJ1-6
CASSDLEYSPLHF
TGTGCCAGCAGTGACCTAGAGTATTCACCCCTCCACTTT
>.|few|TRBV6-5|TRBJ2-2
CATKAGGVGELFF
TGTGCCACCAAGGCAGGAGGAGTAGGGGAGCTGTTTTTT
>TRBD2|.|TRBV7-2|TRBJ2-1
CASSLGGGALDEQFF
TGTGCCAGCAGCTTAGGCGGGGGGGCGTTGGATGAGCAGTTCTTC
>TRBD2|.|TRBV7-2|TRBJ2-5
CASSLATAGVGETQYF
TGTGCCAGCAGCTTAGCGACGGCGGGGGTGGGCGAGACCCAGTACTTC
>TRBD2|.|TRBV4-1|TRBJ2-1
CASSQGLAPAYNEQFF
TGCGCCAGCAGCCAAGGACTAGCCCCGGCCTACAATGAGCAGTTCTTC
>TRBD1|.|TRBV19|TRBJ2-7
CASSSTGGNEQYF
TGTGCCAGTAGTTCGACAGGGGGCAACGAGCAGTACTTC
>.|.|TRBV4-1|TRBJ2-2
CASSQVGQGPNTGELFF
TGCGCCAGCAGCCAAGTCGGGCAGGGGCCGAACACCGGGGAGCTGTTTTTT
>.|once|TRBV23-1|TRBJ1-4
CASSTGFSEKLFF
TGCGCCAGCAGTACAGGGTTTTCTGAAAAACTGTTTTTT
>.|.|TRBV7-2|TRBJ2-3
CASRARSGEDTQYF
TGTGCCAGCAGGGCCCGTTCGGGGGAAGATACGCAGTATTTT
>.|.|TRBV2|TRBJ1-2
CASRKGGGGYGYTF
TGTGCCAGCAGAAAGGGTGGAGGAGGGTATGGCTACACCTTC
>TRBD1|.|TRBV2|TRBJ1-4
CASRTGTENEKLFF
TGTGCCAGCAGGACCGGGACAGAGAATGAAAAACTGTTTTTT
>.|.|TRBV5-1|TRBJ2-5
CASSFRGQETQYF
TGCGCCAGCAGCTTTCGGGGACAAGAGACCCAGTACTTC
>TRBD2|.|TRBV29-1|TRBJ2-1
CSVGKAGVANEQFF
TGCAGCGTTGGAAAAGCGGGAGTAGCCAATGAGCAGTTCTTC
>TRBD1|.|TRBV19|TRBJ2-7
CASSGTGENEQYF
TGTGCCAGTAGTGGGACAGGGGAGAACGAGCAGTACTTC
>TRBD2|.|TRBV27|TRBJ2-3
CASSLREGDTQYF
TGTGCCAGCAGTTTACGGGAGGGCGATACGCAGTATTTT
>TRBD2|.|TRBV27|TRBJ2-7
CASSDLADAYEQYF
TGTGCCAGCAGCGACCTAGCGGACGCCTACGAGCAGTACTTC
>.|.|TRBV6-1|TRBJ2-7
CVSRQEIKIF
TGTGTCAGCAGGCAAGAGATAAAGATCTTC
>.|.|TRBV2|TRBJ2-6
CASSGDTGANVLTF
TGTGCCAGCAGTGGGGACACTGGGGCCAACGTCCTGACTTTC
>TRBD2|.|TRBV7-9|TRBJ2-5
CASSGLAGGFQETQYF
TGTGCCAGCTCCGGACTAGCGGGAGGCTTCCAAGAGACCCAGTACTTC
>.|.|TRBV19|TRBJ2-3
CASSMRQGHTDTQYF
TGTGCCAGTAGTATGCGCCAGGGACACACAGATACGCAGTATTTT
>.|.|TRBV4-2|TRBJ2-1
CASSQASDNEQFF
TGTGCCAGCAGCCAAGCGTCGGACAATGAGCAGTTCTTC
>.|once|TRBV19|TRBJ1-2
CASSMNRESDGYTF
TGTGCCAGTAGTATGAACAGGGAGTCGGATGGCTACACCTTC
>TRBD2|.|TRBV5-4|TRBJ2-1
CASSLEGLGYNEQFF
TGTGCCAGCAGCTTGGAGGGACTAGGCTACAATGAGCAGTTCTTC
>.|.|TRBV27|TRBJ1-5
CASSPLRERMQPQHF
TGTGCCAGCAGTCCCCTCAGGGAACGGATGCAGCCCCAGCATTTT
>.|.|TRBV19|TRBJ1-1
CASSMQARVTEAFF
TGTGCCAGTAGTATGCAAGCCAGGGTTACTGAAGCTTTCTTT
>.|once|TRBV2|TRBJ1-3
CASSPQGQSSGNTIYF
TGTGCCAGCAGCCCACAGGGTCAAAGCTCTGGAAACACCATATATTTT
>.|.|TRBV10-3|TRBJ2-7
CAISESTVRDREQYF
TGTGCCATCAGTGAGTCGACGGTCAGGGATCGCGAGCAGTACTTC
>TRBD1|.|TRBV19|TRBJ2-2
CASSIRGTGTNTGELFF
TGTGCCAGTAGTATAAGGGGGACAGGTACGAACACCGGGGAGCTGTTTTTT
>.|once|TRBV4-3|TRBJ1-2
CASSQGIPPDPNYGYTF
TGCGCCAGCAGCCAAGGCATCCCGCCAGATCCGAACTATGGCTACACCTTC
>TRBD2|.|TRBV29-1|TRBJ2-3
CSVSISGSSDTQYF
TGCAGCGTATCAATTAGCGGGAGCTCAGATACGCAGTATTTT
>.|.|TRBV19|TRBJ2-7
CAARGAGNAEQYF
TGTGCCGCCCGCGGAGCAGGGAATGCCGAGCAGTACTTC
>TRBD1|.|TRBV11-2|TRBJ2-2
CASSSPGQGGGELFF
TGTGCCAGCAGCTCCCCGGGACAGGGAGGCGGGGAGCTGTTTTTT
>TRBD1|.|TRBV5-1|TRBJ2-5
CASSKDRVGQETQYF
TGCGCCAGCAGCAAGGACAGGGTAGGCCAAGAGACCCAGTACTTC